Presented here are 32 T cell receptor beta chains from one specimen sequenced in a study of cytomegalovirus exposure and HLA in healthy donors. The PCR contained 60 Vbeta and 13 Jbeta primers. The protocol was immunoSEQ multiplex PCR, while the TCRdb copy is restricted to in-frame clones and leaves out a portion. The data contain around 130,000 clones, about three fifths of them singletons. The material sequenced was PBMCs. The source is a male donor in good health and CMV-seronegative.

CDR3 amino acids: CASSADRVAGNTIYF. The CDR3 bases are TGTGCCAGCAGTGCGGACAGGGTGGCTGGAAACACCATATATTTT. The chain couples TRBV2 to TRBJ1-3, with 8 bases identical to TRBD1. The J segment lost 2 bases and the V segment lost 4 bases, leaving 4 bases of the junction unmatched. The CDR3 is 15 amino acids. The germline gives CDR1 SNHLY, CDR2 FYNNEI. The complete variable domain, with remaining parts taken from reference TRBV2 and TRBJ1-3, reads EPEVTQTPSHQVTQMGQEVILRCVPISNHLYFYWYRQILGQKVEFLVSFYNNEISEKSEIFDDQFSVERPDGSNFTLKIRSTKLEDSAMYFCASSADRVAGNTIYFGEGSWLTVV.

V and J are TRBV5-4 and TRBJ1-3; D remains ambiguous. Trimming removed 4 bases from V and 2 bases from J, with 13 bases in between. Germline values: CDR1 SGHNT, CDR2 YYREEE (reference sequence). The CDR3 is 15 amino acids. The CDR3 DNA reads TGTGCCAGCAGCCTACAACTGGGAGCTGGAAACACCATATATTTT. Encoded protein: CASSLQLGAGNTIYF.

This chain joins TRBV7-2 and TRBJ1-2; the match to TRBD1 covers 7 bases. V shed 5 bases and J 8 bases; nucleotides not matched to a gene: 11. Germline CDR1 and CDR2: SGHTA and FQGNSA. The CDR3 length is 14 residues. The CDR3 reads CASSPGGRGGGYTF. The CDR3 bases are TGTGCCAGCAGCCCAGGGGGGCGGGGAGGAGGCTACACCTTC.

The chain joins TRBV6-6 to TRBJ2-5, with D possibly matching TRBD2 (6 bases). Looked up from germline, CDR1 is MNHNY and CDR2 is SVGAGI (reference sequence). Trimming took off 2 bases at V and 7 bases at J, with 14 bases between the two ends. The CDR3 runs to 14 residues. The CDR3 is CASSYARGIATQYF. In DNA, the CDR3 is TGTGCCAGCAGTTACGCCCGCGGGATTGCGACCCAGTACTTC.

The chain employs TRBV11-2 and TRBJ1-3; D is uncertain. V dropped 0 bases and J dropped 0 bases, with 6 bases sitting between them. Per the germline V gene, CDR1 is SGHAT and CDR2 is FQNNGV. The CDR3 length is 15 residues. The CDR3: CASSLEATSGNTIYF. The CDR3 nucleotides read TGTGCCAGCAGCTTAGAAGCCACCTCTGGAAACACCATATATTTT.

CDR3 sequence: CAWNGRDRGKYEQYF. The CDR3 coding sequence is TGTGCCTGGAACGGCCGGGACAGGGGGAAGTACGAGCAGTACTTC. The chain links TRBV30 to TRBJ2-7, with 11 bases that match TRBD1. Germline assignment: CDR1 GTSNPN and CDR2 SVGIG (reference sequence). Trimming cost V 4 bases and J 4 bases; bases outside gene matches: 9. This CDR3 is built from 15 residues.

This chain links TRBV7-3 with TRBJ1-6, with TRBD1 as a possible D gene (5 bases). V lost 2 bases and J lost 9, with 11 bases in between. The CDR3 sequence is 14 residues long. In germline, CDR1 is SGHTA, CDR2 FQGTGA. CDR3 nucleotides: TGTGCCAGCAGCTTAGGAGGGGATGGTTCACCCCTCCACTTT. Amino acids: CASSLGGDGSPLHF. The whole variable domain, filled in from reference TRBV7-3 and TRBJ1-6, reads GAGVSQTPSNKVTEKGKYVELRCDPISGHTALYWYRQSLGQGPEFLIYFQGTGAADDSGLPNDRFFAVRPEGSVSTLKIQRTERGDSAVYLCASSLGGDGSPLHFGNGTRLTVT.

On this clone itself: It is likely a read error, because the conserved phenylalanine at the end of the CDR3 is missing. V gene TRBV10-2 combines with J gene TRBJ1-1, with a tentative D call TRBD1 (5 bases). CDR1 and CDR2 (germline): WSHSY, SAAADI. The germline V and J ends were trimmed by 6 bases and 0 bases, with 5 bases remaining between them. CDR3 length: 12 amino acids. The CDR3 is CASRTVNTEAFL. In nucleotides, the CDR3 is TGCGCCAGCAGGACAGTGAACACTGAAGCTTTCCTT.

This clone was recorded once. V and J are TRBV5-4 and TRBJ2-7; 10 bases line up with TRBD1. The CDR3 loop spans 15 amino acids. With 4 bases clipped from V and 3 bases from J, the junction kept 7 bases outside the gene matches. In germline, CDR1 is SGHNT, CDR2 YYREEE (reference sequence). This CDR3 reads CASSTRDRGIYEQYF. The CDR3 DNA sequence: TGTGCCAGCAGCACCCGGGACAGGGGTATCTACGAGCAGTACTTC.

This clone has only a few counts. The chain uses TRBV19 and TRBJ1-5; a weak D match, TRBD1 (6 bases). V lost 0 bases and J 3 bases, leaving 12 bases between the germline ends. The germline V gene encodes CDR1 LNHDA and CDR2 SQIVND (reference sequence). The CDR3 contains 16 residues. CDR3 in amino acids: CASSIDHDRLNQPQHF. CDR3 sequence (DNA): TGTGCCAGTAGTATAGATCATGACAGGCTCAATCAGCCCCAGCATTTT.

The genes are TRBV18 and TRBJ2-7; D call uncertain. Between the trimmed V and J ends, which lost 4 bases and 0 bases, there was a span of 13 bases. The CDR3 length is 15 residues. Germline V lookup: CDR1 KGHSH, CDR2 LQKENI. The CDR3, as DNA: TGTGCCAGCTCACTTTATGCTCTCAGCTCCTACGAGCAGTACTTC. Protein: CASSLYALSSYEQYF.

The chain has TRBV4-3 and TRBJ2-1; tentatively, D is TRBD2 (5 bases). The V end lost 1 base, the J end lost 3 bases, and 19 bases lay between the germline ends. Germline lookup yields CDR1 LGHNA and CDR2 YSLEER. The CDR3 sequence is 18 residues long. Written as DNA, the CDR3 is TGCGCCAGCAGCCAAGTTAGGGTATCCGGACTCTACTACAATGAGCAGTTCTTC. It codes for CASSQVRVSGLYYNEQFF.

This clone has more than one count but fewer than ten. V gene TRBV29-1 combines with J gene TRBJ2-2, with D tentatively TRBD2 (6 bases). Germline V gene sequence: CDR1 SQVTM, CDR2 ANQGSEA. Trimming left V 6 bases short and J 0 bases short, with 8 bases between. There are 13 residues in the CDR3. CDR3 amino acids: CSVGRTNTGELFF. The CDR3 DNA sequence: TGCAGCGTCGGGAGAACGAACACCGGGGAGCTGTTTTTT.

The chain has TRBV7-3 and TRBJ2-1; 8 bases fit TRBD1. CDR3 length: 16 residues. Germline V gene data show CDR1 as SGHTA and CDR2 as FQGTGA. The trim removed 5 bases at V and 7 bases at J, leaving 13 bases unmatched. DNA of the CDR3: TGTGCCAGCAGCCCCGCCCCAGGGGGCGCGGGGAATGAGCAGTTCTTC. This encodes CASSPAPGGAGNEQFF. Supplemented by reference TRBV7-3 and TRBJ2-1, the full variable domain reads GAGVSQTPSNKVTEKGKYVELRCDPISGHTALYWYRQSLGQGPEFLIYFQGTGAADDSGLPNDRFFAVRPEGSVSTLKIQRTERGDSAVYLCASSPAPGGAGNEQFFGPGTRLTVL.

There are a few counts of this clone. The chain joins TRBV19 to TRBJ2-2; TRBD2 aligns across 10 bases. The CDR3 sequence is 15 residues long. The ends lost 4 bases at V and 4 bases at J; junction bases unmatched: 3. Germline CDR1 and CDR2: LNHDA and SQIVND (reference sequence). The CDR3 bases are TGTGCCAGTAGTACTAGCGGGGGCCGCACCGGGGAGCTGTTTTTT. Amino acids: CASSTSGGRTGELFF. Variable domain in full (rest from reference TRBV19 and TRBJ2-2): DGGITQSPKYLFRKEGQNVTLSCEQNLNHDAMYWYRQDPGQGLRLIYYSQIVNDFQKGDIAEGYSVSREKKESFPLTVTSAQKNPTAFYLCASSTSGGRTGELFFGEGSRLTVL.

V gene TRBV6-5 combines with J gene TRBJ1-2; tentative D call: TRBD1 (6 bases). CDR3 size: 15 residues. Trimming removed 6 bases at V and 7 bases at J, with 21 bases between. Per germline, CDR1 MNHEY and CDR2 SVGAGI. The CDR3 loop is CASRNPGVAKGGYTF. In DNA form, the CDR3 reads TGTGCCAGCAGAAATCCAGGGGTGGCGAAGGGTGGCTACACCTTC.

V is TRBV7-9 and J is TRBJ2-5; D ambiguous. Per germline, CDR1 SEHNR and CDR2 FQNEAQ (reference sequence). Trimming shortened V by 2 bases and J by 5 bases, and 6 bases separated the two germline ends. This CDR3 spans 12 amino acids. For the CDR3, the DNA is TGTGCCAGCAGCTTATCACTTGAGACCCAGTACTTC. This gives the protein CASSLSLETQYF. Combining the CDR3 with reference TRBV7-9 and TRBJ2-5 gives the whole variable domain DTGVSQNPRHKITKRGQNVTFRCDPISEHNRLYWYRQTLGQGPEFLTYFQNEAQLEKSRLLSDRFSAERPKGSFSTLEIQRTEQGDSAMYLCASSLSLETQYFGPGTRLLVL.

The chain links TRBV12-5 to TRBJ1-6; 8 bases align to TRBD1. This CDR3 region has 16 residues. CDR1 LGHNT and CDR2 FRNRAP come from the germline V gene. The J segment lost 5 bases and the V segment lost 4 bases, leaving 7 bases of the junction unmatched. CDR3 residues: CASGSPPGQDNSPLHF. As DNA, the CDR3 is TGTGCTAGTGGTTCCCCCCCGGGACAGGATAATTCACCCCTCCACTTT.

In this sample, this clone turned up once. The chain carries TRBV5-1 and TRBJ1-2; D is possibly TRBD1 (5 bases). Deletions cut 4 bases from V and 0 bases from J, with 16 bases between. Germline-derived CDR1 and CDR2 are SGHRS and YFSETQ. This CDR3 has 16 residues. The CDR3 sequence is CASSLTTGRANYGYTF. The CDR3 DNA follows: TGCGCCAGCAGCCTGACAACAGGACGAGCTAACTATGGCTACACCTTC.

The chain employs TRBV27 and TRBJ1-5; D possibly corresponds to TRBD1 (6 bases). The CDR3 sequence is 13 residues long. V lost 6 bases and J lost 7, with 13 bases in between. The V gene's germline CDR1 is MNHEY and CDR2 SMNVEV (reference sequence). CDR3 residues: CASSYRVNQPQHF. CDR3 nucleotide sequence: TGTGCCAGCAGCTACAGGGTGAACCAGCCCCAGCATTTT.

The gene calls are TRBV25-1 and TRBJ2-7, with D perhaps TRBD1 (6 bases). V lost 6 bases, J lost 5 bases, and 14 bases lay in between. Per germline, CDR1 MGHDK and CDR2 SYGVNS. The CDR3 length is 13 residues. CDR3 sequence (DNA): TGTGCCAGCAGCCCAACAGGGTCTGACGAGCAGTACTTC. Translated, it gives CASSPTGSDEQYF.

The chain carries TRBV19 and TRBJ2-7, with 7 bases fitting TRBD1. CDR3 length equals 15 residues. Trimming removed 0 bases from V and 2 bases from J; junction bases left unmatched: 4. Germline V gene sequence: CDR1 LNHDA, CDR2 SQIVND (reference sequence). The CDR3 loop is CASSIDRQGPYEQYF. The CDR3 bases are TGTGCCAGTAGTATAGACAGACAGGGCCCCTACGAGCAGTACTTC.

With respect to this clone: The same CDR3 can be traced to other DNA sequences in this sample. The chain links TRBV7-8 to TRBJ1-1; no reliable D call. Germline V lookup: CDR1 SGHVS, CDR2 FQNEAQ. CDR3 length: 14 residues. V lost 5 bases to trimming and J lost 2 bases, with 12 bases between them. The CDR3 loop is CASSTRRENTEAFF. The CDR3 coding sequence is TGTGCCAGCAGCACGCGGCGGGAAAACACTGAAGCTTTCTTT.

This clone was seen once. The chain is built from TRBV19 and TRBJ1-4; TRBD1 aligns across 8 bases. With 5 bases clipped from V and 0 bases from J, the junction kept 8 bases outside the gene matches. This CDR3 has 17 residues. Germline CDR1 LNHDA, CDR2 SQIVND (reference sequence). CDR3 protein: CASSGYRGAATNEKLFF. The CDR3 DNA is TGTGCCAGTAGTGGGTACAGGGGGGCTGCAACTAATGAAAAACTGTTTTTT.

This clone was detected once. The rearrangement links TRBV28 to TRBJ1-1; the D gene is possibly TRBD1 (5 bases). Germline CDR1 is MDHEN and CDR2 is SYDVKM. CDR3 length: 14 amino acids. V gave up 7 bases and J gave up 4 bases, with 16 bases separating them. This CDR3 reads CASTLGGMSTEAFF. CDR3 coding DNA: TGTGCCAGCACCCTTGGGGGGATGAGCACTGAAGCTTTCTTT.

This chain joins TRBV5-1 and TRBJ1-1, with 8 bases fitting TRBD1. The CDR3 spans 15 residues. Germline CDR1 reads SGHRS; CDR2 reads YFSETQ. V shed 4 bases, J shed 0 bases, and the junction held 5 bases outside the gene matches. The CDR3 is CASSLRDRMNTEAFF. DNA of the CDR3: TGCGCCAGCAGCCTCAGGGACAGGATGAACACTGAAGCTTTCTTT.

The chain links TRBV7-3 to TRBJ1-1, with D uncertain. The V end was cut by 5 bases, the J end by 1 base, with 8 bases between. This CDR3 is 13 amino acids long. Germline-derived CDR1 and CDR2 are SGHTA and FQGTGA. The CDR3 bases are TGTGCCAGCAGCCTGACACCGAACACTGAAGCTTTCTTT. Protein: CASSLTPNTEAFF.

The gene calls are TRBV5-8 and TRBJ1-2, with D perhaps matching TRBD1 (6 bases). This CDR3 has 15 amino acids. Germline loops: CDR1 SGHTS, CDR2 YDEGEE. V shed 2 bases and J shed 7 bases, with 18 bases lying between them. This CDR3 reads CASSLMRGAKGGYTF. DNA for the CDR3: TGTGCCAGCAGCTTAATGCGGGGGGCCAAGGGTGGCTACACCTTC.

This rearrangement joins TRBV30 to TRBJ2-7; TRBD1 matches at 12 bases. V was clipped by 4 bases and J by 9 bases; unmatched bases: 13. The CDR3 loop spans 15 amino acids. Germline loops: CDR1 GTSNPN, CDR2 SVGIG (reference sequence). CDR3 in DNA: TGTGCCTGGAACCTCAGGGACAGGGGGCGTTTCGGGCAGTACTTC. This sequence encodes CAWNLRDRGRFGQYF.

This sequence joins TRBV27 and TRBJ2-6; D perhaps matches TRBD1 (6 bases). The V end was cut by 5 bases, the J end by 0 bases, with 20 bases between. Germline CDR1 MNHEY, CDR2 SMNVEV (reference sequence). This CDR3 spans 19 amino acids. The CDR3 region has the DNA TGTGCCAGCAGTCCATTGGGGGCTCCAGGCTACTCTGGGGCCAACGTCCTGACTTTC. Translating gives CASSPLGAPGYSGANVLTF.

The V and J genes are TRBV10-3 and TRBJ1-1; D unresolved. The ends were cut back, 10 bases at V and 0 bases at J, with 9 bases in the middle. CDR3 size: 12 residues. Germline V CDR1 and CDR2: ENHRY, SYGVKD. The CDR3: CATRLMNTEAFF. CDR3 DNA: TGTGCCACCCGACTAATGAACACTGAAGCTTTCTTT.

The chain employs TRBV27 and TRBJ1-6, with 8 bases aligning to TRBD1. CDR3 length equals 15 residues. V shed 10 bases and J 5 bases; nucleotides not matched to a gene: 10. Germline V gives CDR1 MNHEY, CDR2 SMNVEV (reference sequence). CDR3 residues: CAIPRTGQDNSPLHF. For the CDR3, the DNA is TGTGCCATACCCCGGACAGGGCAGGATAATTCACCCCTCCACTTT.